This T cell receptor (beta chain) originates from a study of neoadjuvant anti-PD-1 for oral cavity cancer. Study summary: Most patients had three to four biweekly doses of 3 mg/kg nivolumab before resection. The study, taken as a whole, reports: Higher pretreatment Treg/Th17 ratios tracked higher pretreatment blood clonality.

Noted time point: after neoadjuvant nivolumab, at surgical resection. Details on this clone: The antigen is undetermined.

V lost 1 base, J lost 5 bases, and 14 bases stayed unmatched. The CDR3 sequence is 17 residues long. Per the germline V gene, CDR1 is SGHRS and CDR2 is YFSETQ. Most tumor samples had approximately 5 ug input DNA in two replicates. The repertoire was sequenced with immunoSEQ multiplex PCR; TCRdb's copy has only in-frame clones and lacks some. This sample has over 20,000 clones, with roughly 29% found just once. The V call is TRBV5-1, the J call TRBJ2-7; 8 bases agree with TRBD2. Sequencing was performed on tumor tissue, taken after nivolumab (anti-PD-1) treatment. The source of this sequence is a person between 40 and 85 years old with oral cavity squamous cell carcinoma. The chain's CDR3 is CASSLQPPGLGGDEQYF. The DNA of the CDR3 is TGCGCCAGCAGCTTGCAACCCCCGGGACTAGGGGGTGACGAGCAGTACTTC.